This T cell receptor beta chain was documented in a study of type 1 regulatory T cells. The overall study: An in vitro protocol generated T-allo10, a Tr1-enriched, alloantigen-specific CD4 T cell product.

This clonotype was counted ten times or more. Its matching antigen is unknown. In TCRdb, the reads were re-called with MiXCR into one record per CDR3 protein. The repertoire holds roughly 46,000 distinct CDR3 sequences, 12% seen once, with 8% to 10% in the top ten. The germline V gene encodes CDR1 SGHTA and CDR2 FQGNSA. The CDR3 is made up of 15 amino acids. V shed 4 bases and J 1 base; nucleotides not matched to a gene: 2. General observations from the study: Compared with non-type 1 regulatory T cells, type 1 regulatory T cells showed a more restricted TCR repertoire.

The V gene is TRBV7-2, the J gene TRBJ2-2; 8 bases are shared with TRBD2. The receptor's source is a human donor in good health. Sequences were obtained from cultured non-Tr1 T cells, either the whole culture or a sorted T cell fraction (not recorded which). CDR3 nucleotides: TGTGCCAGCAGCTGGGGACTAGTGAACACCGGGGAGCTGTTTTTT. Translating it yields CASSWGLVNTGELFF.